This T cell receptor (beta chain) was recovered during a study of technical replicates of blood from several donors. The data were produced by immunoSEQ multiplex PCR, yet TCRdb's version contains in-frame clones alone and is incomplete. The repertoire holds approximately 70,000 clones, with approximately 94% as singletons. The CDR3 loop spans 15 amino acids. V dropped 0 bases and J dropped 6 bases, with 12 bases sitting between them. Per germline, CDR1 SGHAT and CDR2 FQNNGV. This chain uses TRBV11-2 with TRBJ1-5; a possible D gene is TRBD1 (5 bases). This clonotype was sampled from a human donor in good health. The sample was T cells isolated from PBMCs. CDR3 bases: TGTGCCAGCAGCTTAGATTTTGGGGGAGGTCAGCCCCAGCATTTT. Encoded protein: CASSLDFGGGQPQHF.